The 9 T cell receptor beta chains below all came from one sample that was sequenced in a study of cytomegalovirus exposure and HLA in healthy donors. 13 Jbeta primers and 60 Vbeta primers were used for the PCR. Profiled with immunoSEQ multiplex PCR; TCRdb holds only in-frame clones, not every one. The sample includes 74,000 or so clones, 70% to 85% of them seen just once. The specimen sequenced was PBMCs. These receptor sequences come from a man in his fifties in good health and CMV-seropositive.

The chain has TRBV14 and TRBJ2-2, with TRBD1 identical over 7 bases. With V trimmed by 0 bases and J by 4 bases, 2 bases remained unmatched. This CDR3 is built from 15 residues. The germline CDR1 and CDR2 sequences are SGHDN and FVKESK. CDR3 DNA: TGTGCCAGCAGCCAAGAGGGGGACAGCACCGGGGAGCTGTTTTTT. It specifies CASSQEGDSTGELFF.

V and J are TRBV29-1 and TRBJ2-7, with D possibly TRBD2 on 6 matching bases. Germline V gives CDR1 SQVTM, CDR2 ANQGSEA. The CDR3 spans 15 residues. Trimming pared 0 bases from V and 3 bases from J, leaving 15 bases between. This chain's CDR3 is CSVEDQAGPVYEQYF. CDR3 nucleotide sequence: TGCAGCGTTGAAGATCAGGCGGGACCAGTCTACGAGCAGTACTTC.

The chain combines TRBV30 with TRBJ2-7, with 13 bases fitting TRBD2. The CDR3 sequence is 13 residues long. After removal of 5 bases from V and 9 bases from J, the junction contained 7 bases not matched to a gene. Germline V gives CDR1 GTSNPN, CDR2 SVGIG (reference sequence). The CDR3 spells CAWWTSGSGRQYF. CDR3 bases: TGTGCCTGGTGGACTAGCGGGAGTGGGAGGCAGTACTTC.

The CDR3 DNA sequence: TGTGCCAGCAGTGACTCGCAGGGAGGGGGAAAACTGTTTTTT. This codes for CASSDSQGGGKLFF. The V and J genes are TRBV6-4 and TRBJ1-4, with D tentatively TRBD1 (6 bases). The CDR3 runs to 14 residues. V was clipped by 0 bases and J by 10 bases, with 12 bases between them. CDR1 and CDR2 (germline): MRHNA, SNTAGT.

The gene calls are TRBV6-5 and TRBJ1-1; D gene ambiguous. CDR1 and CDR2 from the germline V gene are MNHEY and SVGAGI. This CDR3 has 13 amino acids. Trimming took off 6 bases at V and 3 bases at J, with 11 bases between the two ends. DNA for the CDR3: TGTGCCAGCAGAGACACGACGGACACTGAAGCTTTCTTT. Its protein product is CASRDTTDTEAFF.

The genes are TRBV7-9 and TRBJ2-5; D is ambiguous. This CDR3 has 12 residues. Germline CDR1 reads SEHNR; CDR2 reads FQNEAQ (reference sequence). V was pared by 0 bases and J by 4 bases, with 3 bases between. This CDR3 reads CASSLAGETQYF. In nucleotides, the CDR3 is TGTGCCAGCAGCTTAGCCGGAGAGACCCAGTACTTC.

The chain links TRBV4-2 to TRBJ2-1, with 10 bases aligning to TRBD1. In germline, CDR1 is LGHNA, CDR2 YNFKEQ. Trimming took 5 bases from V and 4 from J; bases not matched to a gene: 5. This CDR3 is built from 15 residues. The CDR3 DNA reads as TGTGCCAGCAGCGAAGGGACAGGGGATTACAATGAGCAGTTCTTC. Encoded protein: CASSEGTGDYNEQFF.

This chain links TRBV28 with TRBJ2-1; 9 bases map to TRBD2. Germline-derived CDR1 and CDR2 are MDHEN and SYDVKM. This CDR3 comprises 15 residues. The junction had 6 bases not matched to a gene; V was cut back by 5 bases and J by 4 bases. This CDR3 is CASSLGLAGYNEQFF. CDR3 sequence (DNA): TGTGCCAGCAGTCTGGGGCTAGCGGGGTACAATGAGCAGTTCTTC.

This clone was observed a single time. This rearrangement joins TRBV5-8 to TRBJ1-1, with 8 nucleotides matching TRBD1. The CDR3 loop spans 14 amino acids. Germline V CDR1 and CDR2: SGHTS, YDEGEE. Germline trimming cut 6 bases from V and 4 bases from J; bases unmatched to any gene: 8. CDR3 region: CASTLDREVTEAFF. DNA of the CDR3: TGTGCCAGCACCCTGGACAGGGAAGTCACTGAAGCTTTCTTT.